The rows below give T cell receptor beta chains drawn from one sample of a study of human thymus T cells. Assay used: immunoSEQ multiplex PCR; TCRdb lists only in-frame clones, some missing. In the table there are some 130,000 clones, more than 90% of which are singletons. The sample comprised thymus tissue. All receptors come from a boy younger than two with a congenital heart defect but otherwise immunologically healthy. The conserved cysteine and the conserved F or W are not part of the CDR3 here. The order of the fields is J gene, V gene, clone size, D gene, CDR3 protein. The D gene is left open where the match is weak. Clone sizes are given selectively: once, few, many, or a class where the clone is expanded.

j_call: TRBJ2-5
v_call: TRBV4-3
clone_size: -
d_call: -
cdr3_aa: ASSQGSKTGTQETQY

j_call: TRBJ1-5
v_call: TRBV10-3
clone_size: -
d_call: -
cdr3_aa: AISEGARNQPQH

j_call: TRBJ2-5
v_call: TRBV6-5
clone_size: -
d_call: TRBD2
cdr3_aa: ASGEGREETQY

j_call: TRBJ1-1
v_call: TRBV7-9
clone_size: once
d_call: TRBD1
cdr3_aa: ASSSEPDRGPAEAF

j_call: TRBJ1-2
v_call: TRBV7-9
clone_size: -
d_call: -
cdr3_aa: ASSLPGDYGYT

j_call: TRBJ1-1
v_call: TRBV28
clone_size: -
d_call: -
cdr3_aa: ASSLFISGDNTEAF

j_call: TRBJ2-3
v_call: TRBV16
clone_size: -
d_call: -
cdr3_aa: ASSPTRSRARDTDTQY

j_call: TRBJ2-3
v_call: TRBV11-2
clone_size: -
d_call: TRBD2
cdr3_aa: ASSFGTTASTDTQY

j_call: TRBJ2-3
v_call: TRBV6-1
clone_size: -
d_call: -
cdr3_aa: ASRSRGPDTQY

j_call: TRBJ1-3
v_call: TRBV19
clone_size: -
d_call: -
cdr3_aa: ASSMRDGRVSGNTIY

j_call: TRBJ1-2
v_call: TRBV5-5
clone_size: -
d_call: -
cdr3_aa: ASSQKDDYGYT

j_call: TRBJ2-7
v_call: TRBV20-1
clone_size: -
d_call: -
cdr3_aa: SALSSYEQY

j_call: TRBJ2-7
v_call: TRBV6-1
clone_size: -
d_call: TRBD1
cdr3_aa: ASSGQGWSYEQY

j_call: TRBJ2-5
v_call: TRBV6-1
clone_size: -
d_call: TRBD2
cdr3_aa: ASSEDGGQETQY

j_call: TRBJ2-1
v_call: TRBV6-1
clone_size: -
d_call: TRBD2
cdr3_aa: ASSEPWKLDLVAGYNEQF

j_call: TRBJ2-5
v_call: TRBV7-2
clone_size: -
d_call: -
cdr3_aa: ASSRGSYRETQY

j_call: TRBJ2-1
v_call: TRBV9
clone_size: -
d_call: TRBD2
cdr3_aa: ASSKGGLAIYNEQF

j_call: TRBJ2-2
v_call: TRBV5-8
clone_size: few
d_call: -
cdr3_aa: ASSLCQREPYTGELF

j_call: TRBJ1-2
v_call: TRBV5-1
clone_size: -
d_call: TRBD1
cdr3_aa: ASSLADRAGGYT

j_call: TRBJ2-5
v_call: TRBV7-6
clone_size: once
d_call: TRBD2
cdr3_aa: ASSGGRTQETQY

j_call: TRBJ2-3
v_call: TRBV7-8
clone_size: -
d_call: -
cdr3_aa: ASSFWGGPPY

j_call: TRBJ1-1
v_call: TRBV19
clone_size: few
d_call: -
cdr3_aa: ASSIGGEAF

j_call: TRBJ2-1
v_call: TRBV27
clone_size: -
d_call: -
cdr3_aa: ASRGGVYNEQF

j_call: TRBJ2-5
v_call: TRBV7-9
clone_size: -
d_call: -
cdr3_aa: ASSLVGGHYQETQY

j_call: TRBJ1-4
v_call: TRBV6-1
clone_size: -
d_call: TRBD1
cdr3_aa: ASSGRQGKATNEKLF

j_call: TRBJ1-1
v_call: TRBV6-5
clone_size: -
d_call: -
cdr3_aa: ASGYQNTEAF

j_call: TRBJ1-2
v_call: TRBV5-1
clone_size: -
d_call: -
cdr3_aa: ASSLYRLTGGNYGYT

j_call: TRBJ1-6
v_call: TRBV2
clone_size: -
d_call: -
cdr3_aa: ASSERRANNSPLH

j_call: TRBJ1-4
v_call: TRBV10-3
clone_size: -
d_call: -
cdr3_aa: AISEGGLTNEKLF

j_call: TRBJ2-2
v_call: TRBV7-2
clone_size: -
d_call: -
cdr3_aa: ASSTRGGTCNTGELF

j_call: TRBJ1-2
v_call: TRBV7-2
clone_size: -
d_call: -
cdr3_aa: ASSFGRPHHT

j_call: TRBJ1-1
v_call: TRBV7-9
clone_size: few
d_call: -
cdr3_aa: ASSLGGIAVPEAF

j_call: TRBJ1-4
v_call: TRBV7-8
clone_size: -
d_call: -
cdr3_aa: ASSLMGFEKLF

j_call: TRBJ1-1
v_call: TRBV9
clone_size: -
d_call: -
cdr3_aa: ASSVSGAEAHTEAF

j_call: TRBJ1-4
v_call: TRBV18
clone_size: -
d_call: -
cdr3_aa: ASSPQGPATNEKLF

j_call: TRBJ2-3
v_call: TRBV6-1
clone_size: -
d_call: -
cdr3_aa: ASSDGTDTQY

j_call: TRBJ2-7
v_call: TRBV4-3
clone_size: -
d_call: TRBD1
cdr3_aa: ASSQEGRGLGEQY

j_call: TRBJ2-2
v_call: TRBV6-6
clone_size: -
d_call: -
cdr3_aa: ASSPDFPPGELF

j_call: TRBJ1-5
v_call: TRBV11-2
clone_size: -
d_call: TRBD1
cdr3_aa: ASSLGIEQGGNQPQH